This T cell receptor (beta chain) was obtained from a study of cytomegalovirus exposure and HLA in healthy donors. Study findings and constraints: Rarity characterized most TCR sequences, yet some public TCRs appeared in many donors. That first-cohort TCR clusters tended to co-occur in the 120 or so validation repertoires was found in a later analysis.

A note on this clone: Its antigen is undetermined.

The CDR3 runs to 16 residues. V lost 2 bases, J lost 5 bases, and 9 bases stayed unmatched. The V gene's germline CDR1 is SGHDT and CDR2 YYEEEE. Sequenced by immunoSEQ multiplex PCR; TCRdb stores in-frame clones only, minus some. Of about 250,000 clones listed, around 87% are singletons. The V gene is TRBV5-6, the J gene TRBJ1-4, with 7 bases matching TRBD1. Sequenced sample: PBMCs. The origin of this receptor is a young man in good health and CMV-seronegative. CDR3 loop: CASSFTKGAMNEKLFF. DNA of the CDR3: TGTGCCAGCAGCTTTACAAAGGGGGCCATGAATGAAAAACTGTTTTTT.